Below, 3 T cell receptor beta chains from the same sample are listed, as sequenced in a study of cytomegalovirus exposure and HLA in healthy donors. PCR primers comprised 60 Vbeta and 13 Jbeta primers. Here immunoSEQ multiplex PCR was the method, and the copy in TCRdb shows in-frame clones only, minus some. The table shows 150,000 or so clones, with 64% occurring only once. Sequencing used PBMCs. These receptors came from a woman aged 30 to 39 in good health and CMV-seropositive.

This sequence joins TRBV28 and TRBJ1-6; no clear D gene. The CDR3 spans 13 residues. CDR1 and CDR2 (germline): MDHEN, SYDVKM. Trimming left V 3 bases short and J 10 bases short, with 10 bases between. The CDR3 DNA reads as TGTGCCAGCAGTTTCCCCCTCGGGTCACCCCTCCACTTT. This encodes CASSFPLGSPLHF.

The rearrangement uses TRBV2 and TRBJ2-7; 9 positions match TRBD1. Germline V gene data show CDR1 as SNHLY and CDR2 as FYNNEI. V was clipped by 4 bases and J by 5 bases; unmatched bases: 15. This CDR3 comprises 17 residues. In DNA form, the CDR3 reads TGTGCCAGCAGTGCTTTCACAGGGGGCGGCAGGGTTCACGAGCAGTACTTC. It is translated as CASSAFTGGGRVHEQYF.

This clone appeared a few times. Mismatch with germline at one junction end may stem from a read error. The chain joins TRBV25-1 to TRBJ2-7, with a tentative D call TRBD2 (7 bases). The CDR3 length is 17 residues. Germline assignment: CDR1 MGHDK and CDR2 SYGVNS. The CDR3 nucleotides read TGTGCCGGCAGTGAATCTAGGGGGGGAGTCCGGGACTACGAGCAGTACTTC. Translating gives CAGSESRGGVRDYEQYF.